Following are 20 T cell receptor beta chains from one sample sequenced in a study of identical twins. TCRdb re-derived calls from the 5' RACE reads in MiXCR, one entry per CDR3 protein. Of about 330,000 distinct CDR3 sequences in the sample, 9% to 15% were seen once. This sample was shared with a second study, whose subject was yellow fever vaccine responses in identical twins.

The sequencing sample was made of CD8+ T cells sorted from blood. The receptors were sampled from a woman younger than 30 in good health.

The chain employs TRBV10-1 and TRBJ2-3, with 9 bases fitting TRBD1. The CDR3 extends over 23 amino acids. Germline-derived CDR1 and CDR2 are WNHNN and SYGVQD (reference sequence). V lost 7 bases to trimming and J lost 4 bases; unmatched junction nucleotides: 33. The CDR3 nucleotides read TGCGCCAGCAACGGGAGAGCCATCTCAACCGAGGGATCCACAGGGGGCTTGGCAGATACGCAGTATTTT. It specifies CASNGRAISTEGSTGGLADTQYF.

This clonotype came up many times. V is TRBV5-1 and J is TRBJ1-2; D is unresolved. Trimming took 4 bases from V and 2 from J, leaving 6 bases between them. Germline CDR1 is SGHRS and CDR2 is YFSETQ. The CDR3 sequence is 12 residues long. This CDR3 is CASSGQNYGYTF. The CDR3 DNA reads TGCGCCAGCAGCGGGCAGAACTATGGCTACACCTTC.

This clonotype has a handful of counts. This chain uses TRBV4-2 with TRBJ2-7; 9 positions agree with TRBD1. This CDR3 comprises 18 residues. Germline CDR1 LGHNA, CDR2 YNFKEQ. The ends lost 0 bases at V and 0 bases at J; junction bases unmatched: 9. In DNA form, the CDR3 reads TGTGCCAGCAGCCAAGATCTCGGACAGGGGATTAGCTCCTACGAGCAGTACTTC. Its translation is CASSQDLGQGISSYEQYF.

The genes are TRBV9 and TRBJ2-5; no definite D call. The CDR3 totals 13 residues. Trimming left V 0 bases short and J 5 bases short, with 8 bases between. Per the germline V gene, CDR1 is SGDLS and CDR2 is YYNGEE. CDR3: CASSVEVHETQYF. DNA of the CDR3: TGTGCCAGCAGCGTAGAGGTCCATGAGACCCAGTACTTC.

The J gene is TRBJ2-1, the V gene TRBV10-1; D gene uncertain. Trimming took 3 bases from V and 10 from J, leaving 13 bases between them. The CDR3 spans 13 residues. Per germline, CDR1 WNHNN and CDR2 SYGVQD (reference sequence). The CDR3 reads CASSDYMFGEQFF. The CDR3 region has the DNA TGCGCCAGCAGTGATTACATGTTTGGGGAGCAGTTCTTC.

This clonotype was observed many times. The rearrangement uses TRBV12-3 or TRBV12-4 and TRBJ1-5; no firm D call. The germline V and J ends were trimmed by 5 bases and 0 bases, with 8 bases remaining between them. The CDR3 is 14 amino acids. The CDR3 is CASSTEYSNQPQHF. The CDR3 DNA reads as TGTGCCAGCAGTACCGAGTATAGCAATCAGCCCCAGCATTTT.

The CDR3 sequence: CASSLGTRLYF. The CDR3 coding sequence is TGTGCCAGCAGTTTAGGAACTAGATTGTACTTC. The chain couples TRBV27 to TRBJ2-5, with D perhaps matching TRBD2 (5 bases). The CDR3 is made up of 11 amino acids. Germline values: CDR1 MNHEY, CDR2 SMNVEV (reference sequence). The V end was cut by 2 bases, the J end by 13 bases, with 11 bases between.

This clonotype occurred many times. CDR3 DNA: TGCAGTGCTAAGGGACAGGAATCCTATGGCTACACCTTC. It is translated as CSAKGQESYGYTF. This chain joins TRBV20-1 and TRBJ1-2, with 8 bases lining up with TRBD1. V dropped 4 bases and J dropped 4; count of bases not matched to a gene: 5. Germline V lookup: CDR1 DFQATT, CDR2 SNEGSKA (reference sequence). CDR3 size: 13 residues.

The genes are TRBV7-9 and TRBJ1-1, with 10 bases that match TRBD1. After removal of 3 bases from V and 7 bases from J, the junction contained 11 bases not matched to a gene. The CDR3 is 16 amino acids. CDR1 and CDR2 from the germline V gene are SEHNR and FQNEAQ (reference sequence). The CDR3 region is CASSFLGTGAGVEAFF. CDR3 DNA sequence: TGTGCCAGCAGCTTCCTCGGGACAGGGGCAGGGGTTGAAGCTTTCTTT.

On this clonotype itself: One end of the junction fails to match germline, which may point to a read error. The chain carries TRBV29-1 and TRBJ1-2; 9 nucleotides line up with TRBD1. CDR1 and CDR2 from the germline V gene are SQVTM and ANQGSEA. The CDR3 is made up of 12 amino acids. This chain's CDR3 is CSGEQGANGYTF. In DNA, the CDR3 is TGCAGCGGTGAACAGGGGGCGAATGGCTACACCTTC.

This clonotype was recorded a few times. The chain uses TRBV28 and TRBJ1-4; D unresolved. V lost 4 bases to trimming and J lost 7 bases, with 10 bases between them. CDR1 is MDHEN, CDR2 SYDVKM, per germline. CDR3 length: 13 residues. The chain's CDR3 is CASSSQRGEKLFF. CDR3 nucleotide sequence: TGTGCCAGCAGTTCCCAACGAGGTGAAAAACTGTTTTTT.

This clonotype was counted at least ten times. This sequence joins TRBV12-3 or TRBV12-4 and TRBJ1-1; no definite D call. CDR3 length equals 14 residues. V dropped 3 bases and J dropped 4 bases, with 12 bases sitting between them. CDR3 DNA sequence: TGTGCCAGCAGTTTTCCCCCGGTTGGCACTGAAGCTTTCTTT. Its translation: CASSFPPVGTEAFF.

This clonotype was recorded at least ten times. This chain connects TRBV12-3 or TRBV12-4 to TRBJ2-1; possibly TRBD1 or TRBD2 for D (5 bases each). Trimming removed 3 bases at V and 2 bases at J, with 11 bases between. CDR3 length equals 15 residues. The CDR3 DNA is TGTGCCAGCAGTTTTCTCCAGGGAGCCTACAATGAGCAGTTCTTC. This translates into CASSFLQGAYNEQFF.

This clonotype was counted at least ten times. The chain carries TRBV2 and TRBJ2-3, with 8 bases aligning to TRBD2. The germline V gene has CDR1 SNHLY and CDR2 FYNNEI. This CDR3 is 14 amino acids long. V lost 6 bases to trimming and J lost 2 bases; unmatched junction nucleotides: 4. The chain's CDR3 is CASRLAEITDTQYF. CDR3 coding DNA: TGTGCCAGCAGACTAGCGGAAATCACAGATACGCAGTATTTT. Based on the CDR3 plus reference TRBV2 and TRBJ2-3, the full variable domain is EPEVTQTPSHQVTQMGQEVILRCVPISNHLYFYWYRQILGQKVEFLVSFYNNEISEKSEIFDDQFSVERPDGSNFTLKIRSTKLEDSAMYFCASRLAEITDTQYFGPGTRLTVL.

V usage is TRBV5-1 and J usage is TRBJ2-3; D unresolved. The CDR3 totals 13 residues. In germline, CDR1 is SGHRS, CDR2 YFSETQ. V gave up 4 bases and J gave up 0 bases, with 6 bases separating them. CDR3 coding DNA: TGCGCCAGCAGCCACATCAGCACAGATACGCAGTATTTT. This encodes CASSHISTDTQYF.

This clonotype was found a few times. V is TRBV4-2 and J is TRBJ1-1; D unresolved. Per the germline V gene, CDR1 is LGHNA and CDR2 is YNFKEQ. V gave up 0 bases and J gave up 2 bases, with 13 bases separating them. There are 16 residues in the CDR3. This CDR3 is CASSQDRGVLNTEAFF. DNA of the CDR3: TGTGCCAGCAGCCAAGATCGTGGAGTGTTAAACACTGAAGCTTTCTTT.

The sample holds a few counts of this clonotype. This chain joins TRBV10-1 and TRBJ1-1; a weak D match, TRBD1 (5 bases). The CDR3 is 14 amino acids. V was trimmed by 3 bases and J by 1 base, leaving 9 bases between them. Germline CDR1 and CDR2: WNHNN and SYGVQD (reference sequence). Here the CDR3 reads CASSDPGTNTEAFF. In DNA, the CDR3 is TGCGCCAGCAGTGACCCAGGGACGAACACTGAAGCTTTCTTT.

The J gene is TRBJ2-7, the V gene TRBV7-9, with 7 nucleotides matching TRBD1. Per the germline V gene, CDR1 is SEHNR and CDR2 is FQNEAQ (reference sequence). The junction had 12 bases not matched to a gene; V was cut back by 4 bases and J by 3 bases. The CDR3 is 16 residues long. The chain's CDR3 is CASSSSYTDRNYEQYF. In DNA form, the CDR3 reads TGTGCCAGCAGCTCATCCTATACGGACAGGAACTACGAGCAGTACTTC. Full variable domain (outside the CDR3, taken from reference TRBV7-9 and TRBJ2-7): DTGVSQNPRHKITKRGQNVTFRCDPISEHNRLYWYRQTLGQGPEFLTYFQNEAQLEKSRLLSDRFSAERPKGSFSTLEIQRTEQGDSAMYLCASSSSYTDRNYEQYFGPGTRLTVT.

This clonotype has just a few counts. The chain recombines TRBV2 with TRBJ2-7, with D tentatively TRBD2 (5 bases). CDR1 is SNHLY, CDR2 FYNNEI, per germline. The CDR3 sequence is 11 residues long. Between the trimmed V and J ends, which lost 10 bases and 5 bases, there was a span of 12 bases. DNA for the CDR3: TGTGCCACCACAGCCGGGAACGAGCAGTACTTC. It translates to CATTAGNEQYF.

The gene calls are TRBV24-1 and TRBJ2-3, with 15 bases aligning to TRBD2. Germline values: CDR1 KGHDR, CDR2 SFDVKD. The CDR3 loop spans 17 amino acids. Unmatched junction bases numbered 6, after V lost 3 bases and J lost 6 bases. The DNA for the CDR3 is TGTGCCACCAGTGATCCAGGACTAGCGGGAGGGGCGGATACGCAGTATTTT. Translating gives CATSDPGLAGGADTQYF.